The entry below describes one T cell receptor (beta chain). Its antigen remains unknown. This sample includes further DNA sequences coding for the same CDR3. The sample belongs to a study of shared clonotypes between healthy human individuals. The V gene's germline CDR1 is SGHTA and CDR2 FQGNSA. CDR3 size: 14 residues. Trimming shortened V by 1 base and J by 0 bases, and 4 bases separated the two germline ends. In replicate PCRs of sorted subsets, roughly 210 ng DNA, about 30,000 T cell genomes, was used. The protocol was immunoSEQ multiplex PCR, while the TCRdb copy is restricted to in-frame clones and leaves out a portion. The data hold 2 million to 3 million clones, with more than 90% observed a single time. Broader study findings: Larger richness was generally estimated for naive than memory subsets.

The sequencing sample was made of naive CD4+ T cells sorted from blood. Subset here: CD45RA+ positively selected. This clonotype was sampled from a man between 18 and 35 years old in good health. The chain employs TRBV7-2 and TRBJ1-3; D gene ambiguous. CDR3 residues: CASSLGNSGNTIYF. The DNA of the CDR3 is TGTGCCAGCAGCTTAGGCAACTCTGGAAACACCATATATTTT.